The clone carrying this T cell receptor (beta chain) showed up many times. Its antigen remains unidentified. TCRdb processed the 5' RACE reads anew with MiXCR; each CDR3 protein has one entry. The sample includes 25,000 to 30,000 distinct CDR3 sequences, more than 4.5% seen only once; the top ten take around 1%. The CDR3 spans 15 residues. Germline V gives CDR1 SGHVS, CDR2 FQNEAQ. V lost 5 bases to trimming and J lost 5 bases, with 19 bases between them. This record belongs to a study of early T cells in non-severe SARS-CoV-2 infection. Study outcomes and limitations: Anti-spike CD8 responses were favored in VDJdb matching, and private and CD4 specificities were missed.

The TCR comes from an adult who was a healthcare worker with PCR-confirmed SARS-CoV-2 infection or an uninfected control (not recorded which). Sequenced material: whole blood. The chain carries TRBV7-8 and TRBJ2-7; D is possibly TRBD2 (6 bases). The DNA of the CDR3 is TGTGCCAGCAGCCAGGGACTCCTGATGGGGGACGAGCAGTACTTC. It yields the protein CASSQGLLMGDEQYF.